One and the same sample provided the 30 T cell receptor beta chains below, sequenced in a study of response to subunit inactivated influenza vaccine. TCRdb passed the RT-PCR reads through MiXCR, listing each CDR3 protein once. The repertoire includes about 780,000 distinct CDR3 sequences, around 18% of them detected once, and about 11% sits in the top ten. The sequencing here drew on PBMCs from blood, taken 5 to 6 days after vaccination. The receptors originated from a man in his fifties who received an inactivated influenza vaccine.

This chain joins TRBV7-6 and TRBJ2-1; D unresolved. Germline V gene data show CDR1 as SGHVS and CDR2 as FNYEAQ. V lost 4 bases to trimming and J lost 6 bases, with 10 bases between them. The CDR3 length is 13 residues. This CDR3 is CASSSRYSNEQFF. For the CDR3, the DNA is TGTGCCAGCAGCTCCCGGTACAGCAATGAGCAGTTCTTC.

This chain connects TRBV6-1 to TRBJ2-7, with 9 nucleotides matching TRBD1. The CDR3 has 14 amino acids. Germline lookup yields CDR1 MNHNS and CDR2 SASEGT. The V and J ends lost 5 bases and 3 bases, in that order; junction bases with no gene match: 5. For the CDR3, the DNA is TGTGCCAGCAGTCGGGACAGGGACGGCTACGAGCAGTACTTC. Protein sequence: CASSRDRDGYEQYF.

The chain couples TRBV20-1 to TRBJ2-7, with D unresolved. Per the germline V gene, CDR1 is DFQATT and CDR2 is SNEGSKA (reference sequence). Trimming removed 0 bases at V and 0 bases at J, with 9 bases between. The CDR3 has 14 residues. CDR3 protein: CSARDMGFSYEQYF. CDR3 sequence (DNA): TGCAGTGCTAGAGATATGGGTTTCTCCTACGAGCAGTACTTC.

This chain connects TRBV11-2 to TRBJ1-4, with 7 bases lining up with TRBD1. The germline V gene encodes CDR1 SGHAT and CDR2 FQNNGV. CDR3 size: 13 residues. J was trimmed by 6 bases and V by 6 bases; bases with no gene match: 4. Here the CDR3 reads CASSAGGDEKLFF. In DNA, the CDR3 is TGTGCCAGCAGTGCAGGGGGGGATGAAAAACTGTTTTTT.

The V gene is TRBV6-1, the J gene TRBJ2-7; D could derive from TRBD1 or TRBD2 (5 bases each). V lost 6 bases, J lost 0 bases, and 12 bases lay in between. Looked up from germline, CDR1 is MNHNS and CDR2 is SASEGT. The CDR3 sequence is 14 residues long. CDR3 DNA sequence: TGTGCCAGCAGGCCGGGGCCCTTCTCCTACGAGCAGTACTTC. Its translation is CASRPGPFSYEQYF.

The chain links TRBV6-2 or TRBV6-3 to TRBJ2-7; D gene unclear. Germline CDR1 and CDR2: MNHEY and SVGEGT. The CDR3 has 13 residues. Trimming removed 0 bases from V and 6 bases from J, with 9 bases in between. The DNA for the CDR3 is TGTGCCAGCAGTTACTCGGTCCCGAGCGAGCAGTACTTC. Its protein is CASSYSVPSEQYF.

The J gene is TRBJ1-1, the V gene TRBV6-5; D remains ambiguous. V lost 1 base, J lost 0 bases, and 12 bases lay in between. CDR1 is MNHEY and CDR2 is SVGAGI in the germline V gene. The CDR3 consists of 16 residues. Here the CDR3 reads CASSYFGYLMNTEAFF. The CDR3 coding sequence is TGTGCCAGCAGTTACTTTGGGTATCTGATGAACACTGAAGCTTTCTTT.

In the case of this clonotype: The junction and the germline gene differ at one end; a read error may be behind it. The chain joins TRBV5-1 to TRBJ1-1; D gene ambiguous. Germline assignment: CDR1 SGHRS and CDR2 YFSETQ. This CDR3 comprises 13 residues. The CDR3 nucleotides are TGCGCCAGCAGCTCACAGATGAACACTGTAGCTTTCTTT. This encodes CASSSQMNTVAFF.

The genes are TRBV12-3 or TRBV12-4 and TRBJ1-1; possible D gene TRBD1, 5 bases. Deletions cut 0 bases from V and 4 bases from J, with 12 bases between. The CDR3 sequence is 15 residues long. The CDR3 DNA reads TGTGCCAGCAGTTTAGCAGGAGGGGTGAGCACTGAAGCTTTCTTT. It specifies CASSLAGGVSTEAFF.

This clonotype appeared a few times. CDR3: CASSQGLVAYNEQFF. The CDR3 coding sequence is TGCGCCAGCAGCCAAGGACTAGTGGCCTACAATGAGCAGTTCTTC. The chain recombines TRBV4-1 with TRBJ2-1; tentatively, D is TRBD2 (6 bases). The CDR3 has 15 amino acids. Germline V gene lookup returns CDR1 MGHRA and CDR2 YSYEKL. V was clipped by 1 base and J by 2 bases, with 9 bases between them.

V gene TRBV7-6 combines with J gene TRBJ2-7, with 9 bases that match TRBD2. The trim removed 0 bases at V and 7 bases at J, leaving 13 bases unmatched. This CDR3 spans 17 amino acids. CDR1 is SGHVS and CDR2 is FNYEAQ in the germline V gene. CDR3 amino acids: CASSLAIGTSNWFEQYF. The CDR3, as DNA: TGTGCCAGCAGCTTAGCTATTGGGACTAGCAATTGGTTTGAGCAGTACTTC.

The chain combines TRBV5-1 with TRBJ2-3; 9 bases align to TRBD2. The CDR3 totals 15 residues. Trimming cost V 4 bases and J 1 base; bases outside gene matches: 4. Per germline, CDR1 SGHRS and CDR2 YFSETQ. CDR3: CASSTRTSGTDTQYF. Here the CDR3 DNA reads TGCGCCAGCAGCACCCGGACTAGCGGCACAGATACGCAGTATTTT.

The chain combines TRBV7-9 with TRBJ2-3; D not certain. Germline CDR1 is SEHNR and CDR2 is FQNEAQ (reference sequence). There are 15 residues in the CDR3. V was clipped by 2 bases and J by 0 bases, with 9 bases between them. CDR3 sequence: CASSLRYPSTDTQYF. The CDR3 DNA reads TGTGCCAGCAGCTTACGATACCCTAGCACAGATACGCAGTATTTT.

This clonotype has a handful of counts. This chain connects TRBV6-5 to TRBJ2-3; D gene ambiguous. Trimming took off 3 bases at V and 4 bases at J, with 20 bases between the two ends. The germline V gene encodes CDR1 MNHEY and CDR2 SVGAGI. CDR3 length: 17 residues. The CDR3 protein is CASSYGEPRGMADTQYF. DNA of the CDR3: TGTGCCAGCAGTTATGGTGAACCGAGAGGTATGGCAGATACGCAGTATTTT.

The genes are TRBV7-6 and TRBJ2-1; TRBD1 agrees at 10 bases. The junction had 3 bases not matched to a gene; V was cut back by 1 base and J by 12 bases. Germline-derived CDR1 and CDR2 are SGHVS and FNYEAQ. The CDR3 is 13 amino acids. CDR3 amino acids: CASSLGTGGRQFF. The DNA for the CDR3 is TGTGCCAGCAGCTTAGGGACAGGGGGTCGGCAGTTCTTC.

The rearrangement links TRBV6-1 to TRBJ1-1, with D unresolved. V dropped 6 bases and J dropped 5 bases, with 16 bases sitting between them. The CDR3 is made up of 14 amino acids. CDR1 MNHNS and CDR2 SASEGT come from the germline V gene. CDR3 bases: TGTGCCAGCAGCCGTGACTGGAGTGGTACTGAAGCTTTCTTT. Translating gives CASSRDWSGTEAFF.

V and J are TRBV5-1 and TRBJ2-3; 10 bases align to TRBD2. This CDR3 is 13 amino acids long. Germline V gene data show CDR1 as SGHRS and CDR2 as YFSETQ. Trimming removed 7 bases from V and 6 bases from J; junction bases left unmatched: 5. CDR3 bases: TGCGCCAGCGGGCAAGCGGGAGGGGATACGCAGTATTTT. Protein product: CASGQAGGDTQYF. The full variable domain, with the rest looked up from reference TRBV5-1 and TRBJ2-3, is KAGVTQTPRYLIKTRGQQVTLSCSPISGHRSVSWYQQTPGQGLQFLFEYFSETQRNKGNFPGRFSGRQFSNSRSEMNVSTLELGDSALYLCASGQAGGDTQYFGPGTRLTVL.

This clonotype has more than one count but fewer than ten. This chain connects TRBV20-1 to TRBJ2-1; 8 nucleotides line up with TRBD2. The germline V gene encodes CDR1 DFQATT and CDR2 SNEGSKA (reference sequence). CDR3 size: 15 residues. V lost 2 bases and J lost 4; bases outside the gene matches: 7. The CDR3 here is CSARLGLARYNEQFF. CDR3 nucleotides: TGCAGTGCTAGACTTGGACTAGCTAGATACAATGAGCAGTTCTTC.

This sequence joins TRBV15 and TRBJ1-1, with unresolved D. This CDR3 is built from 13 residues. V shed 5 bases and J shed 0 bases, with 7 bases lying between them. Germline values: CDR1 LNHNV, CDR2 YYDKDF (reference sequence). CDR3 sequence reads: CATSARVNTEAFF. Here the CDR3 DNA reads TGTGCCACCAGCGCAAGAGTGAACACTGAAGCTTTCTTT.

A few counts support this clonotype. The V and J genes are TRBV6-2 or TRBV6-3 and TRBJ1-5; D call uncertain. V lost 7 bases to trimming and J lost 4 bases, with 14 bases between them. Looked up from germline, CDR1 is MNHEY and CDR2 is SVGEGT. The CDR3 spans 14 residues. CDR3 in amino acids: CASNLNGENQPQHF. The CDR3 nucleotides read TGTGCCAGCAACCTGAACGGGGAAAATCAGCCCCAGCATTTT.

V and J are TRBV9 and TRBJ1-5; the D gene is possibly TRBD1 (5 bases). The CDR3 has 15 residues. Germline assignment: CDR1 SGDLS and CDR2 YYNGEE. With 0 bases removed from V and 5 bases from J, the gap between germline ends came to 12 bases. CDR3 loop: CASSVASGTDQPQHF. The CDR3 coding sequence is TGTGCCAGCAGCGTAGCGTCCGGGACCGATCAGCCCCAGCATTTT.

The chain uses TRBV12-3 or TRBV12-4 and TRBJ1-4, with D uncertain. The CDR3 runs 14 residues. Trimming cost V 3 bases and J 8 bases, with 13 bases left between them. CDR3: CASSFAGPDEKLFF. CDR3 bases: TGTGCCAGCAGTTTCGCCGGGCCTGACGAAAAACTGTTTTTT.

V and J are TRBV12-3 or TRBV12-4 and TRBJ1-1; tentative D call: TRBD1 (5 bases). Trimming took off 6 bases at V and 6 bases at J, with 14 bases between the two ends. This CDR3 contains 13 residues. The CDR3 DNA sequence: TGTGCCAGCAGCTGGGGGGTCGGGGCTGAAGCTTTCTTT. Protein sequence: CASSWGVGAEAFF.

This clonotype has at least ten counts. This chain connects TRBV5-1 to TRBJ1-2; D is uncertain. CDR1 is SGHRS and CDR2 is YFSETQ in the germline V gene. Trimming removed 0 bases from V and 1 base from J, with 7 bases in between. The CDR3 is 14 residues long. The CDR3 bases are TGCGCCAGCAGCTTGGACACCTTTAACTATGGCTACACCTTC. Translated, it gives CASSLDTFNYGYTF. Supplemented by reference TRBV5-1 and TRBJ1-2, the full variable domain reads KAGVTQTPRYLIKTRGQQVTLSCSPISGHRSVSWYQQTPGQGLQFLFEYFSETQRNKGNFPGRFSGRQFSNSRSEMNVSTLELGDSALYLCASSLDTFNYGYTFGSGTRLTVV.

This rearrangement joins TRBV12-3 or TRBV12-4 to TRBJ1-6; 10 nucleotides line up with TRBD1. With V trimmed by 3 bases and J by 8 bases, 4 bases remained unmatched. The CDR3 spans 15 residues. The CDR3 sequence is CASSFGTGVYSPLHF. The CDR3 DNA reads as TGTGCCAGCAGTTTTGGGACAGGGGTTTATTCACCCCTCCACTTT.

This clonotype was counted at least ten times. This chain connects TRBV12-3 or TRBV12-4 to TRBJ2-2; D remains ambiguous. V shed 8 bases and J shed 3 bases, with 4 bases lying between them. The CDR3 consists of 11 residues. The CDR3 DNA sequence: TGTGCCAGCTTGTACACCGGGGAGCTGTTTTTT. This gives the protein CASLYTGELFF.

This clonotype was detected ten times or more. The CDR3 here is CASSQGGGHLETQYF. CDR3 sequence (DNA): TGTGCCAGCAGCCAAGGAGGGGGACACCTAGAGACCCAGTACTTC. The chain carries TRBV4-2 and TRBJ2-5, with a possible D match to TRBD1 (6 bases). V was trimmed by 1 base and J by 4 bases, leaving 13 bases between them. CDR1 is LGHNA and CDR2 is YNFKEQ in the germline V gene. This CDR3 spans 15 amino acids.

The table lists this clonotype with a few counts. The chain couples TRBV6-1 to TRBJ2-5; D remains unclear. This CDR3 is built from 13 residues. Trimming removed 4 bases at V and 1 base at J, with 7 bases between. The germline V gene has CDR1 MNHNS and CDR2 SASEGT. CDR3 DNA sequence: TGTGCCAGCAGTGGTATCCTCCAAGAGACCCAGTACTTC. As protein: CASSGILQETQYF.

In this sample, this clonotype turned up a few times. The chain is built from TRBV28 and TRBJ1-1, with D tentatively TRBD1 (6 bases). V was trimmed by 5 bases and J by 4 bases, leaving 14 bases between them. Germline V gene data show CDR1 as MDHEN and CDR2 as SYDVKM. The CDR3 loop spans 14 amino acids. The CDR3 is CASSRYRVGTEAFF. The CDR3 DNA is TGTGCCAGCAGTCGGTACAGGGTCGGCACTGAAGCTTTCTTT.

The V and J genes are TRBV6-1 and TRBJ2-5; perhaps TRBD2 as D (5 bases). Deletions cut 6 bases from V and 7 bases from J, with 9 bases between. This CDR3 comprises 11 residues. CDR1 and CDR2 from the germline V gene are MNHNS and SASEGT. The CDR3 reads CASRGGRTQYF. The CDR3 DNA sequence: TGTGCCAGCAGGGGCGGGCGGACCCAGTACTTC.